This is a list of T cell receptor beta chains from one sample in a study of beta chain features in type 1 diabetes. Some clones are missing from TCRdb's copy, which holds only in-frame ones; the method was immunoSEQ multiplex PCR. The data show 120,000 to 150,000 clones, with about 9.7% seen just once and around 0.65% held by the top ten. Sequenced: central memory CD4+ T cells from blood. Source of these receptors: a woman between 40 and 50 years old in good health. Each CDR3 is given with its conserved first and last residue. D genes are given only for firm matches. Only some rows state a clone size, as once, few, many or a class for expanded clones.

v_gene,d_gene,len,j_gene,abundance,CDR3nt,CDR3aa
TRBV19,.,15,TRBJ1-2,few,TGTGCCAGTAGTGAGACAACAGGAGCTAACTATGGCTACACCTTC,CASSETTGANYGYTF
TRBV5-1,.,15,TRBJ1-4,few,TGCGCCAGTGCAAAAATCGCGGCAACTAATGAAAAACTGTTTTTT,CASAKIAATNEKLFF
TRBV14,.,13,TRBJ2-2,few,TGTGCCAGCAGCCAAGCCGTCGCCGGGGAGCTGTTTTTT,CASSQAVAGELFF
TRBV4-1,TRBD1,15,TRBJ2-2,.,TGCGCCAGCAGCCAAGACAGGGGGCGGGCCGGGGAGCTGTTTTTT,CASSQDRGRAGELFF
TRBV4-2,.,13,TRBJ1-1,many,TGTGCCAGCAGCCAAGAGCAGTCGCGGAGGGCTTTCTTT,CASSQEQSRRAFF
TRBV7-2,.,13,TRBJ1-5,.,TGTGCCAGCAGCTCCGGTGGCAATCAGCCCCAGCATTTT,CASSSGGNQPQHF
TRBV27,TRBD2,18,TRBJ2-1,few,TGTGCCAGCAGTTTAAAATCAAGTGATCTAGCGGGGCGGAATGAGCAGTTCTTC,CASSLKSSDLAGRNEQFF
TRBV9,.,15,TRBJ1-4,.,TGTGCCAGCAGCGCGTTGACAGCTACTAATGAAAAACTGTTTTTT,CASSALTATNEKLFF
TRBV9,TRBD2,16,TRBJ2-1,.,TGTGCCAGCAGCGTGGCCCCTAGCGGGGGGACTAATGGGCAGTTCTTC,CASSVAPSGGTNGQFF
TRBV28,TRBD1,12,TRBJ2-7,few,TGTGCCAGCACGGGACAGGCCTACGAGCAGTACTTC,CASTGQAYEQYF
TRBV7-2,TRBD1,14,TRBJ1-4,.,TGTGCCAGCAGCTTCGGCAGGGGGACGGAAAAACTGTTTTTT,CASSFGRGTEKLFF
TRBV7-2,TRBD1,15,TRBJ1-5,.,TGTGCCAGCAGCCAGGGGGGACAGGGATGGCAGCCCCAGCATTTT,CASSQGGQGWQPQHF
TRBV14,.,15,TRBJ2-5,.,TGTGCCAGCAGCCAAAATCAGTGGGCAGGGGAGACCCAGTACTTC,CASSQNQWAGETQYF
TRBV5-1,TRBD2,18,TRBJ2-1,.,TGCGCCAGCAGCTCCTTTGGGGGTAGATCGGGGGGCTACAATGAGCAGTTCTTC,CASSSFGGRSGGYNEQFF
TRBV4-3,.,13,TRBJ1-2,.,TGCGCCAGCAGCCAAGATCGGGGGAGAGGCTACACCTTC,CASSQDRGRGYTF
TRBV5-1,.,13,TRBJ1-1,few,TGCGCCAGCGGAGGGGAAGAAGAAACTGAAGCTTTCTTT,CASGGEEETEAFF
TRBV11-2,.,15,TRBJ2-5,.,TGTGCCAGCAGCTTAAGGAGGGGCCCCGAGGAGACCCAGTACTTC,CASSLRRGPEETQYF
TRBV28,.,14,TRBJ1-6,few,TGTGCCAGCAGTTCGGTATCCTATAATTCACCCCTCCACTTT,CASSSVSYNSPLHF